This T cell receptor (beta chain) originates from a study of T-cell memory formation after mild COVID-19. In its sample, this clonotype was seen once. Its antigen is still unknown. Broader study findings: Contracting clones from day 15 to 85 had balanced CD4/CD8; later expanders favoured CD4+.

The germline gives CDR1 LNHNV, CDR2 YYDKDF (reference sequence). V gave up 3 bases and J gave up 4 bases; unmatched junction bases: 6. This CDR3 comprises 15 residues. TCRdb fed the 5' RACE reads into MiXCR, producing one record per CDR3 protein. The sample yields 140,000 to 150,000 distinct CDR3 sequences, about 5.5% seen once. The receptor comes from an adult woman who had mild COVID-19 (a few samples of this study predate the infection). Cell type and time point are not known. This chain uses TRBV15 with TRBJ2-7; 10 bases agree with TRBD1. Sequenced material: PBMCs or a T cell subset sorted from them (not recorded which). As DNA, the CDR3 is TGTGCCACCAGCAGCCCCGGGACAGGGGAATACGAGCAGTACTTC. Translating gives CATSSPGTGEYEQYF.